The 11 T cell receptor beta chains below were found in one sample sequenced in a study of identical twins. In TCRdb, the 5' RACE reads were re-called with MiXCR into one record per CDR3 protein. Among 350,000 to 400,000 distinct CDR3 sequences listed, about 9% were seen once. The sample was naive T cells sorted from blood. The receptors come from a woman aged 45-65 years in good health.

V usage is TRBV6-1 and J usage is TRBJ2-3, with TRBD2 matching over 9 bases. The length of the CDR3 is 15 residues. Trimming at V came to 5 bases and at J to 3 bases, leaving 6 bases not matched to a gene. CDR1 and CDR2 from the germline V gene are MNHNS and SASEGT. The CDR3 DNA reads TGTGCCAGCAGTCCTCTAGCGGGACGAACAGATACGCAGTATTTT. Translating gives CASSPLAGRTDTQYF.

The chain is built from TRBV12-3 or TRBV12-4 and TRBJ2-1; D is tentatively TRBD1 or TRBD2 (5 bases each). The V gene lost 3 bases and the J gene lost 8 bases, with 14 bases spanning the gap. This CDR3 has 14 amino acids. The CDR3 DNA follows: TGTGCCAGCAGTTTCCGAGGGTGGGACGATGAGCAGTTCTTC. This gives the protein CASSFRGWDDEQFF.

V usage is TRBV2 and J usage is TRBJ2-4; perhaps TRBD2 as D (5 bases). CDR1 and CDR2 from the germline V gene are SNHLY and FYNNEI. The V gene lost 3 bases and the J gene lost 4 bases, with 13 bases spanning the gap. The length of the CDR3 is 15 residues. The DNA for the CDR3 is TGTGCCAGCAGTGAGGACGGATGGACTAAAAACATTCAGTACTTC. It codes for CASSEDGWTKNIQYF.

The chain employs TRBV6-2 or TRBV6-3 and TRBJ2-7, with 9 bases lining up with TRBD2. This CDR3 has 13 amino acids. Germline V gene lookup returns CDR1 MNHEY and CDR2 SVGEGT. Trimming took 7 bases from V and 0 from J; bases not matched to a gene: 1. The CDR3 DNA reads as TGTGCCAGCAAGACTAGCGGCTCCTACGAGCAGTACTTC. Translation gives CASKTSGSYEQYF.

This clonotype turned up a few times. The chain couples TRBV12-3 or TRBV12-4 to TRBJ2-1; the D is unclear. This CDR3 contains 14 residues. Trimming took off 7 bases at V and 2 bases at J, with 12 bases between the two ends. The CDR3 DNA reads TGTGCCAGCATTCCCGGGTCCACCTACAATGAGCAGTTCTTC. Protein product: CASIPGSTYNEQFF.

In this sample, this clonotype turned up many times. The rearrangement joins TRBV7-9 to TRBJ2-1, with a tentative D call TRBD1 (7 bases). CDR3 size: 17 residues. Trimming removed 4 bases at V and 0 bases at J, with 16 bases between. Looked up from germline, CDR1 is SEHNR and CDR2 is FQNEAQ (reference sequence). For the CDR3, the DNA is TGTGCCAGCAGCTCTCCTAGCAGGGGGGCCTCCTACAATGAGCAGTTCTTC. Its translation is CASSSPSRGASYNEQFF. Full variable domain (rest looked up from reference TRBV7-9 and TRBJ2-1): DTGVSQNPRHKITKRGQNVTFRCDPISEHNRLYWYRQTLGQGPEFLTYFQNEAQLEKSRLLSDRFSAERPKGSFSTLEIQRTEQGDSAMYLCASSSPSRGASYNEQFFGPGTRLTVL.

V and J are TRBV19 and TRBJ2-2, with D possibly TRBD1 on 5 matching bases. In germline, CDR1 is LNHDA, CDR2 SQIVND (reference sequence). This CDR3 has 14 residues. The V end was cut by 7 bases, the J end by 1 base, with 10 bases between. The DNA for the CDR3 is TGTGCCAGTAAGACAACAGGGAACACCGGGGAGCTGTTTTTT. Protein: CASKTTGNTGELFF.

DNA for the CDR3: TGTGCCAGCTCACCACGATCGGCAGGGGTGAACACCGGGGAGCTGTTTTTT. It translates to CASSPRSAGVNTGELFF. The chain has TRBV18 and TRBJ2-2; D is possibly TRBD1 (6 bases). Trimming cost V 1 base and J 1 base, with 13 bases left between them. The CDR3 is 17 amino acids. The germline V gene encodes CDR1 KGHSH and CDR2 LQKENI.

This clonotype has a count of ten or more. V usage is TRBV5-1 and J usage is TRBJ2-1; 9 bases fit TRBD1. Germline lookup yields CDR1 SGHRS and CDR2 YFSETQ. The CDR3 length is 15 residues. Germline trimming cut 2 bases from V and 6 bases from J; bases unmatched to any gene: 6. The CDR3 DNA reads as TGCGCCAGCAGCTTAGGGACAGGGCCCAGCAATGAGCAGTTCTTC. Protein: CASSLGTGPSNEQFF.

The rearrangement joins TRBV12-3 or TRBV12-4 to TRBJ2-1; TRBD2 matches 10 bases. Germline trimming cut 1 base from V and 6 bases from J; bases unmatched to any gene: 6. This CDR3 is built from 16 residues. CDR3 sequence reads: CASSLVASGSGNEQFF. CDR3 nucleotide sequence: TGTGCCAGCAGTTTAGTGGCTAGCGGGAGTGGCAATGAGCAGTTCTTC.

A note on this clonotype: A much larger clone differs by one base, so this may be a read error. This sequence joins TRBV18 and TRBJ2-7; tentatively, D is TRBD1 or TRBD2 (5 bases each). The V end was cut by 4 bases, the J end by 0 bases, with 13 bases between. The germline gives CDR1 KGHSH, CDR2 LQKENI. The CDR3 consists of 15 residues. CDR3 DNA sequence: TGTGCCAGCTCACGTTGGGACGGGAACTCCTACGAGCAGTACTTC. Translating it yields CASSRWDGNSYEQYF.